The 5 T cell receptor beta chains given below trace back to one sample, sequenced in a study of CD8 T cells in ankylosing spondylitis (dated by TCRdb to about 2017). Points the paper makes about the study in general: A TCR beta motif of seven or eight highly homologous amino acid variants appeared characteristic of blood from ankylosing spondylitis patients.

Their antigen targets remain unknown. Library preparation used 5' RACE. The run used an Illumina HiSeq 2500. The public reads were run again by TCRdb, first through fastp at Q25 and then through MiXCR, and only productive beta chains were kept. Rows matching on CDR3 protein sequence are summarized as one entry with the most common DNA and genes. This sample comprises some 800,000 distinct CDR3 sequences, over 9.5% of them detected only once. Of the sample, about 0.5% is held by the ten largest clones. Sequencing input: blood, either unsorted or a sorted T cell fraction (not recorded which). All receptors come from a male donor with ankylosing spondylitis.

The CDR3 region is CASSPDRAVAFF. In DNA, the CDR3 is TGTGCCAGCTCACCAGACAGGGCGGTTGCTTTCTTT. The rearrangement links TRBV18 to TRBJ1-1, with 7 bases lining up with TRBD1. Germline V CDR1 and CDR2: KGHSH, LQKENI. The V and J ends lost 2 bases and 11 bases, in that order; junction bases with no gene match: 5. The CDR3 extends over 12 amino acids.

This chain connects TRBV27 to TRBJ2-2; 7 bases are a match to TRBD1. The CDR3 length is 14 residues. Germline CDR1 MNHEY, CDR2 SMNVEV (reference sequence). After removal of 5 bases from V and 7 bases from J, the junction contained 7 bases not matched to a gene. In nucleotides, the CDR3 is TGTGCCAGCAGTCAACAGGGGCTGGGCGGGGAGCTGTTTTTT. Protein: CASSQQGLGGELFF.

The rearrangement links TRBV2 to TRBJ2-7; 10 bases match TRBD1. The V segment lost 5 bases and the J segment 3 bases; nucleotides outside the gene matches: 13. Germline V CDR1 and CDR2: SNHLY, FYNNEI. This CDR3 contains 17 residues. CDR3 DNA: TGTGCCAGCAGTCCTCCGGGACAGGGGAAGGGGTTCTACGAGCAGTACTTC. It codes for CASSPPGQGKGFYEQYF. The variable domain in full, with the rest retrieved from reference TRBV2 and TRBJ2-7, is EPEVTQTPSHQVTQMGQEVILRCVPISNHLYFYWYRQILGQKVEFLVSFYNNEISEKSEIFDDQFSVERPDGSNFTLKIRSTKLEDSAMYFCASSPPGQGKGFYEQYFGPGTRLTVT.

This clonotype was detected many times. This sequence joins TRBV4-1 and TRBJ2-3; 14 bases fit TRBD2. CDR3 length: 18 residues. The V and J ends lost 0 bases and 2 bases, in that order; junction bases with no gene match: 4. The V gene's germline CDR1 is MGHRA and CDR2 YSYEKL. Here the CDR3 DNA reads TGCGCCAGCAGCCAAGAGGTGACTAGCGGGGGGGCCACAGATACGCAGTATTTT. As protein: CASSQEVTSGGATDTQYF.

This chain uses TRBV30 with TRBJ2-5, with a weak D call TRBD2 (6 bases). Trimming removed 1 base at V and 7 bases at J, with 10 bases between. CDR3 size: 12 residues. Germline loops: CDR1 GTSNPN, CDR2 SVGIG (reference sequence). Written as DNA, the CDR3 is TGTGCCTGGAGTGGTGGGGGAGGGACCCAGTACTTC. This translates into CAWSGGGGTQYF.